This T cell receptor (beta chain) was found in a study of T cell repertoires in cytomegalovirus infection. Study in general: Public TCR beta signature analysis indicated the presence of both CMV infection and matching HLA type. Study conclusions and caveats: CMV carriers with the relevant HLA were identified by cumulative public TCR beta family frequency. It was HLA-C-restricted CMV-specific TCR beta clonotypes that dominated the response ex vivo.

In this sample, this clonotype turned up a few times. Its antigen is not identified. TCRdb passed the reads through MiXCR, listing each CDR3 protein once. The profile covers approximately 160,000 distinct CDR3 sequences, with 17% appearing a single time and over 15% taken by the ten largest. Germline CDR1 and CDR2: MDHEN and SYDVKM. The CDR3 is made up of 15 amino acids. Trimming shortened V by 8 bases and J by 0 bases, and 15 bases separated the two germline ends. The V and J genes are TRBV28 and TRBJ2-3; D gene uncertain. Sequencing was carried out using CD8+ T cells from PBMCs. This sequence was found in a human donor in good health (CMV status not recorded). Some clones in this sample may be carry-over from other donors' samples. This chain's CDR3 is CASSQAALSTDTQYF. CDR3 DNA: TGTGCCAGCTCCCAGGCGGCCCTTAGCACAGATACGCAGTATTTT.